What follows are 15 T cell receptor beta chains derived from one specimen sequenced in a study of CD8 T cells in ankylosing spondylitis. TCRdb redid the calling of the 5' RACE reads with MiXCR, one entry per CDR3 protein. The repertoire includes more than 250,000 distinct CDR3 sequences, roughly 12% of them detected once, and roughly 9.1% sits in the top ten. Sample: blood, either unsorted or a sorted T cell fraction (not recorded which). Source of these receptors: a female donor with ankylosing spondylitis or in good health (not recorded which).

As for this clonotype: Just one base apart from a much larger clone, this may be a read error. The CDR3 does not end in the conserved phenylalanine or tryptophan, so this is likely a read error. This chain links TRBV7-3 with TRBJ1-1, with a tentative D call TRBD1 (5 bases). CDR1 SGHTA and CDR2 FQGTGA come from the germline V gene. V gave up 5 bases and J gave up 0 bases, with 13 bases separating them. The CDR3 runs to 15 residues. The CDR3 DNA is TGTGCCAGCAGCCGGACGGGACTGATGAACACTGAAGCTTTCGTT. Encoded protein: CASSRTGLMNTEAFV.

Ten or more counts support this clonotype. The chain couples TRBV7-2 to TRBJ2-5, with a tentative D call TRBD1 (6 bases). Germline CDR1 reads SGHTA; CDR2 reads FQGNSA. The CDR3 length is 15 residues. V was pared by 3 bases and J by 0 bases, with 11 bases between. The CDR3 coding sequence is TGTGCCAGCAGCTTGATCGGACAGTACCAAGAGACCCAGTACTTC. This sequence encodes CASSLIGQYQETQYF.

This clonotype has ten or more counts. This chain joins TRBV27 and TRBJ1-5; TRBD1 agrees at 9 bases. From germline, CDR1 is MNHEY and CDR2 SMNVEV (reference sequence). With 6 bases clipped from V and 1 base from J, the junction kept 10 bases outside the gene matches. The length of the CDR3 is 17 residues. Written as DNA, the CDR3 is TGTGCCAGCAGACCGGACAGGGGACGAAGGAGCAATCAGCCCCAGCATTTT. Translation gives CASRPDRGRRSNQPQHF.

This clonotype was detected a few times. This chain joins TRBV28 and TRBJ2-3, with D possibly matching TRBD2 (5 bases). There are 12 residues in the CDR3. CDR1 and CDR2 from the germline V gene are MDHEN and SYDVKM. Trimming removed 4 bases at V and 10 bases at J, with 12 bases between. CDR3 in amino acids: CASSSLVLSQYF. Here the CDR3 DNA reads TGTGCCAGCAGTTCACTAGTGCTTTCGCAGTATTTT.

This clonotype was counted at least ten times. The rearrangement joins TRBV20-1 to TRBJ1-5; 7 bases line up with TRBD1. This CDR3 contains 16 residues. Germline assignment: CDR1 DFQATT and CDR2 SNEGSKA (reference sequence). V lost 5 bases and J lost 6; bases outside the gene matches: 16. The DNA of the CDR3 is TGCAGTGCTCCTACAGGGCCCCAGGGGGGAAGTCAGCCCCAGCATTTT. It specifies CSAPTGPQGGSQPQHF.

This clonotype was counted ten times or more. V and J are TRBV27 and TRBJ2-1, with D possibly TRBD2 on 5 matching bases. From germline, CDR1 is MNHEY and CDR2 SMNVEV (reference sequence). Trimming removed 4 bases at V and 0 bases at J, with 10 bases between. The CDR3 has 15 amino acids. Here the CDR3 DNA reads TGTGCCAGCAGTTGGTCGGGAAGCTCCTACAATGAGCAGTTCTTC. It specifies CASSWSGSSYNEQFF.

This clonotype was recorded many times. The chain is built from TRBV6-5 and TRBJ1-5; 11 positions agree with TRBD1. Looked up from germline, CDR1 is MNHEY and CDR2 is SVGAGI. Germline trimming cut 3 bases from V and 7 bases from J; bases unmatched to any gene: 5. The CDR3 contains 15 residues. CDR3 bases: TGTGCCAGCAGTTATGGACAGGGGGCCCGCCAGCCCCAGCATTTT. Translating gives CASSYGQGARQPQHF.

This clonotype was recorded a few times. The V call is TRBV2, the J call TRBJ2-1; 10 bases are shared with TRBD2. Trimming cost V 4 bases and J 0 bases; bases outside gene matches: 9. From germline, CDR1 is SNHLY and CDR2 FYNNEI. The CDR3 runs 18 residues. The CDR3 DNA reads TGTGCCAGCAGTGCACGACTAGCGGGCCGGAGCTCCTACAATGAGCAGTTCTTC. This encodes CASSARLAGRSSYNEQFF.

The chain carries TRBV18 and TRBJ1-3, with unresolved D. Germline CDR1 and CDR2: KGHSH and LQKENI. CDR3 length: 15 amino acids. V shed 6 bases and J shed 7 bases, with 19 bases lying between them. CDR3 sequence (DNA): TGTGCCAGCTCCCTAACACCTCCTCCTGCGAACACCATATATTTT. Encoded protein: CASSLTPPPANTIYF.

CDR3 sequence reads: CASSRSGRLPSGANVLTF. CDR3 bases: TGTGCCAGCAGTAGATCTGGGAGGCTCCCCTCTGGGGCCAACGTCCTGACTTTC. V is TRBV6-1 and J is TRBJ2-6; D possibly corresponds to TRBD2 (6 bases). The CDR3 is made up of 18 amino acids. V was pared by 5 bases and J by 0 bases, with 17 bases between. The V gene's germline CDR1 is MNHNS and CDR2 SASEGT.

The V and J genes are TRBV7-9 and TRBJ2-7; 12 bases fit TRBD2. This CDR3 is built from 15 residues. V dropped 2 bases and J dropped 8; count of bases not matched to a gene: 7. Per germline, CDR1 SEHNR and CDR2 FQNEAQ (reference sequence). The CDR3 reads CASSLRTSGERQQYF. Here the CDR3 DNA reads TGTGCCAGCAGCTTAAGGACTAGCGGGGAGAGGCAGCAGTACTTC.

This clonotype was detected ten times or more. The chain recombines TRBV28 with TRBJ1-4, with 7 bases identical to TRBD1. Germline CDR1 MDHEN, CDR2 SYDVKM. V trimming: 4 bases; J trimming: 4 bases; junction bases outside the gene matches: 3. This CDR3 has 14 amino acids. Here the CDR3 DNA reads TGTGCCAGCAGTTGGGACAGCATTAATGAAAAACTGTTTTTT. Translating gives CASSWDSINEKLFF. Full variable domain (remainder filled in from reference TRBV28 and TRBJ1-4): DVKVTQSSRYLVKRTGEKVFLECVQDMDHENMFWYRQDPGLGLRLIYFSYDVKMKEKGDIPEGYSVSREKKERFSLILESASTNQTSMYLCASSWDSINEKLFFGSGTQLSVL.

CDR3 protein: CASSPLEGQENEQYF. CDR3 sequence (DNA): TGTGCCAGCAGCCCCCTCGAGGGACAGGAGAACGAGCAGTACTTC. The chain joins TRBV28 to TRBJ2-7, with 8 bases that match TRBD1. Germline V gives CDR1 MDHEN, CDR2 SYDVKM. This CDR3 spans 15 amino acids. The J segment lost 5 bases and the V segment lost 6 bases, leaving 12 bases of the junction unmatched. The whole variable domain, filled in from reference TRBV28 and TRBJ2-7, reads DVKVTQSSRYLVKRTGEKVFLECVQDMDHENMFWYRQDPGLGLRLIYFSYDVKMKEKGDIPEGYSVSREKKERFSLILESASTNQTSMYLCASSPLEGQENEQYFGPGTRLTVT.

This clonotype has only a few counts. The chain recombines TRBV10-2 with TRBJ2-7, with 7 bases that match TRBD1. Germline-derived CDR1 and CDR2 are WSHSY and SAAADI. This CDR3 comprises 13 residues. J lost 6 bases, V lost 2 bases, and 4 bases had no gene match. The CDR3 bases are TGCGCCAGCAGTGAGATAGGGGGCCGCGAGCAGTACTTC. This translates into CASSEIGGREQYF.

This clonotype came up many times. This chain connects TRBV5-5 to TRBJ2-1, with D perhaps matching TRBD1 (7 bases). CDR1 and CDR2 (germline): SGHKS, YYEKEE (reference sequence). V shed 0 bases and J shed 4 bases, with 11 bases lying between them. The CDR3 runs to 15 residues. CDR3 coding DNA: TGTGCCAGCAGCTTGGAAGCAGGGGGGTACAATGAGCAGTTCTTC. Its translation: CASSLEAGGYNEQFF.